Presented here are 30 T cell receptor beta chains from one specimen sequenced in a study of graft-versus-host responses after intestinal transplantation. Data came from immunoSEQ multiplex PCR; TCRdb stores just in-frame clones and leaves some out. The data hold fewer than 70,000 clones, with just under 95% observed a single time. The specimen comprised bone marrow, sampled approximately 740 days after intestinal transplantation. These TCRs come from a human patient who received an intestinal transplant, so some T cells may come from the graft donor.

The chain couples TRBV7-9 to TRBJ2-7; D uncertain. V was shortened by 3 bases and J by 2 bases, with 8 bases between the two germline ends. The germline V gene encodes CDR1 SEHNR and CDR2 FQNEAQ (reference sequence). This CDR3 comprises 13 residues. The CDR3 sequence is CASSLTGPYEQYF. CDR3 DNA sequence: TGTGCCAGCAGCTTGACGGGCCCCTACGAGCAGTACTTC.

CDR3 sequence (DNA): TGTGCCAGCAGGGGGACTAGCGGAGCCCAAGAGACCCAGTACTTC. Amino acid sequence: CASRGTSGAQETQYF. This sequence joins TRBV2 and TRBJ2-5; 11 bases map to TRBD2. Germline V gene data show CDR1 as SNHLY and CDR2 as FYNNEI. Trimming removed 6 bases from V and 1 base from J; junction bases left unmatched: 4. This CDR3 comprises 15 residues.

The J gene is TRBJ1-4, the V gene TRBV11-2; D remains ambiguous. Germline CDR1 and CDR2: SGHAT and FQNNGV. The CDR3 is 14 residues long. The V and J ends lost 8 bases and 2 bases respectively, with 12 bases between them. The CDR3 reads CASAPGRTNEKLFF. The DNA of the CDR3 is TGTGCCAGCGCCCCCGGCAGGACTAATGAAAAACTGTTTTTT.

The chain has TRBV7-9 and TRBJ2-7, with 7 bases lining up with TRBD2. V lost 2 bases and J lost 0; bases outside the gene matches: 4. The germline V gene has CDR1 SEHNR and CDR2 FQNEAQ (reference sequence). CDR3 length equals 15 residues. The CDR3 region is CASSLSGVSSYEQYF. The CDR3 nucleotides read TGTGCCAGCAGCTTAAGCGGGGTATCCTCCTACGAGCAGTACTTC.

In its sample, this clone was seen once. The junction does not match germline at one end; this may be a read error. The V call is TRBV19, the J call TRBJ2-5; 9 bases are a match to TRBD2. There are 12 residues in the CDR3. The germline V gene encodes CDR1 LNHDA and CDR2 SQIVND (reference sequence). The CDR3 DNA is TGTGCCAGTAGTGCCATAGCGGGGGCGCGCAACTTC. Its protein product is CASSAIAGARNF.

This chain links TRBV7-9 with TRBJ1-6, with unresolved D. V dropped 4 bases and J dropped 9 bases, with 7 bases sitting between them. The V gene's germline CDR1 is SEHNR and CDR2 FQNEAQ (reference sequence). There are 12 residues in the CDR3. CDR3 residues: CASSSTVSPLHF. DNA of the CDR3: TGTGCCAGCAGCTCAACCGTTTCACCCCTCCACTTT. Looking up the rest from reference TRBV7-9 and TRBJ1-6 gives the full variable domain: DTGVSQNPRHKITKRGQNVTFRCDPISEHNRLYWYRQTLGQGPEFLTYFQNEAQLEKSRLLSDRFSAERPKGSFSTLEIQRTEQGDSAMYLCASSSTVSPLHFGNGTRLTVT.

This chain links TRBV28 with TRBJ2-1, with unresolved D. The V gene's germline CDR1 is MDHEN and CDR2 SYDVKM. V lost 6 bases to trimming and J lost 3 bases, with 18 bases between them. The CDR3 length is 16 residues. The CDR3 reads CASSRLYGPGYNEQFF. The CDR3 DNA sequence: TGTGCCAGCAGCCGCCTTTATGGCCCTGGCTACAATGAGCAGTTCTTC.

This clone was counted between two and nine times. V usage is TRBV7-9 and J usage is TRBJ2-4, with unresolved D. There are 12 residues in the CDR3. Germline lookup yields CDR1 SEHNR and CDR2 FQNEAQ (reference sequence). V was pared by 5 bases and J by 5 bases, with 7 bases between. CDR3 protein: CASSADENIQYF. DNA of the CDR3: TGTGCCAGCAGCGCGGACGAAAACATTCAGTACTTC.

The chain uses TRBV2 and TRBJ2-7; D gene unclear. This CDR3 contains 14 residues. Deletions cut 1 base from V and 4 bases from J, with 11 bases between. Germline assignment: CDR1 SNHLY and CDR2 FYNNEI. The CDR3 reads CASSEDSLWYEQYF. The CDR3, as DNA: TGTGCCAGCAGTGAAGACAGTCTATGGTACGAGCAGTACTTC.

The gene calls are TRBV10-3 and TRBJ2-7; no reliable D call. The V gene lost 0 bases and the J gene lost 3 bases, with 12 bases spanning the gap. This CDR3 region has 15 residues. The V gene's germline CDR1 is ENHRY and CDR2 SYGVKD. DNA for the CDR3: TGTGCCATCAGTGAGTCCCGGATCCGCCTCTACGAGCAGTACTTC. It codes for CAISESRIRLYEQYF.

The chain uses TRBV5-4 and TRBJ2-5, with 8 bases identical to TRBD2. J lost 0 bases, V lost 7 bases, and 14 bases had no gene match. Germline CDR1 and CDR2: SGHNT and YYREEE (reference sequence). The CDR3 covers 17 residues. The CDR3 DNA reads as TGTGCCAGCTGGCAAATAGGCGCGGGGGGACACCAAGAGACCCAGTACTTC. Translating it yields CASWQIGAGGHQETQYF.

The genes are TRBV6-1 and TRBJ1-3; unclear D gene. This CDR3 comprises 13 residues. Trimming took 1 base from V and 5 from J, leaving 6 bases between them. Germline assignment: CDR1 MNHNS and CDR2 SASEGT. The CDR3 DNA follows: TGTGCCAGCAGTGAAGAGTTCAGAAACACCATATATTTT. Amino acid sequence: CASSEEFRNTIYF.

The chain joins TRBV29-1 to TRBJ2-1; either TRBD1 or TRBD2 may supply D (7 bases each). Trimming removed 6 bases at V and 3 bases at J, with 30 bases between. In germline, CDR1 is SQVTM, CDR2 ANQGSEA. The CDR3 runs 19 residues. CDR3 amino acids: CSVERGLVTQGRVYNEQFF. The CDR3 nucleotides read TGCAGCGTCGAGAGAGGGTTGGTCACACAGGGGAGGGTCTACAATGAGCAGTTCTTC.

This clone appeared once. The chain has TRBV15 and TRBJ2-1; D remains unclear. V was trimmed by 2 bases and J by 3 bases, leaving 14 bases between them. There are 16 residues in the CDR3. The germline V gene encodes CDR1 LNHNV and CDR2 YYDKDF (reference sequence). This CDR3 reads CATSRSERVRYNEQFF. As DNA, the CDR3 is TGTGCCACCAGCAGAAGTGAGCGAGTGCGCTACAATGAGCAGTTCTTC.

V gene TRBV7-9 combines with J gene TRBJ2-6, with D unclear. The V gene lost 5 bases and the J gene lost 0 bases, with 11 bases spanning the gap. CDR1 and CDR2 from the germline V gene are SEHNR and FQNEAQ (reference sequence). The CDR3 is 16 residues long. The CDR3 is CASSVRRVSGANVLTF. The CDR3, as DNA: TGTGCCAGCAGCGTTAGACGGGTCTCTGGGGCCAACGTCCTGACTTTC.

The rearrangement links TRBV28 to TRBJ2-7; 8 nucleotides agree with TRBD1. Germline V gives CDR1 MDHEN, CDR2 SYDVKM. The trim removed 6 bases at V and 2 bases at J, leaving 6 bases unmatched. CDR3 length: 14 amino acids. The CDR3 sequence: CASSPGQVTYEQYF. CDR3 nucleotide sequence: TGTGCCAGCAGCCCGGGACAGGTGACCTACGAGCAGTACTTC.

This chain joins TRBV10-1 and TRBJ1-2; D is ambiguous. Per germline, CDR1 WNHNN and CDR2 SYGVQD (reference sequence). The CDR3 totals 13 residues. The germline V and J ends were trimmed by 5 bases and 4 bases, with 11 bases remaining between them. The CDR3 DNA follows: TGCGCCAGCAGTTCCGACGGACCCTATGGCTACACCTTC. Protein product: CASSSDGPYGYTF.

This rearrangement joins TRBV19 to TRBJ2-3, with 7 positions matching TRBD1. Trimming took 3 bases from V and 6 from J; bases not matched to a gene: 9. This CDR3 is built from 15 residues. Germline loops: CDR1 LNHDA, CDR2 SQIVND (reference sequence). The CDR3, as DNA: TGTGCCAGTAGTATTATGGGACAGAATACGGATACGCAGTATTTT. As protein: CASSIMGQNTDTQYF.

The chain links TRBV7-9 to TRBJ2-1; 7 bases line up with TRBD2. Looked up from germline, CDR1 is SEHNR and CDR2 is FQNEAQ (reference sequence). CDR3 length: 15 amino acids. V lost 7 bases to trimming and J lost 4 bases; unmatched junction nucleotides: 10. The CDR3 spells CASIQERERYNEQFF. For the CDR3, the DNA is TGTGCCAGCATCCAGGAGCGGGAAAGATACAATGAGCAGTTCTTC.

This clone occurred once. The V call is TRBV29-1, the J call TRBJ2-5; D may correspond to TRBD1 or TRBD2 (6 bases each). The CDR3 runs 13 residues. In germline, CDR1 is SQVTM, CDR2 ANQGSEA. The V end was cut by 8 bases, the J end by 4 bases, with 17 bases between. For the CDR3, the DNA is TGCAGCTCCGGGGGCGGTTGGGGAGAGACCCAGTACTTC. Translated, it gives CSSGGGWGETQYF.

The chain couples TRBV4-2 to TRBJ2-5; 15 bases map to TRBD2. Looked up from germline, CDR1 is LGHNA and CDR2 is YNFKEQ. Losses at the gene ends were 4 bases for V and 5 bases for J; bases not matched to a gene: 11. CDR3 length: 18 amino acids. The CDR3 reads CASSLWTSGGAGLETQYF. The CDR3 coding sequence is TGTGCCAGCAGCCTATGGACTAGCGGGGGGGCCGGGTTGGAGACCCAGTACTTC.

In its sample, this clone was seen once. The chain couples TRBV6-5 to TRBJ1-1, with D possibly TRBD1 on 5 matching bases. Germline-derived CDR1 and CDR2 are MNHEY and SVGAGI. The V gene lost 4 bases and the J gene lost 1 base, with 10 bases spanning the gap. This CDR3 is 14 amino acids long. CDR3 amino acids: CASSSKQANTEAFF. For the CDR3, the DNA is TGTGCCAGCAGTTCGAAACAGGCGAACACTGAAGCTTTCTTT.

V usage is TRBV6-5 and J usage is TRBJ1-5, with 10 bases lining up with TRBD1. The CDR3 loop spans 15 amino acids. J lost 7 bases, V lost 0 bases, and 3 bases had no gene match. CDR1 MNHEY and CDR2 SVGAGI come from the germline V gene. The CDR3 here is CASSYSGQGNQPQHF. The CDR3 coding sequence is TGTGCCAGCAGTTACTCGGGACAGGGGAACCAGCCCCAGCATTTT.

CDR3 DNA sequence: TGTGCCAGCATGGATTTGGGGGAGAATCAGCCCCAGCATTTT. Translated, it gives CASMDLGENQPQHF. The chain carries TRBV2 and TRBJ1-5, with a tentative D call TRBD1 (5 bases). The length of the CDR3 is 14 residues. Germline-derived CDR1 and CDR2 are SNHLY and FYNNEI. Between the trimmed V and J ends, which lost 7 bases and 4 bases, there was a span of 14 bases.

This clone showed up just a few times. This chain uses TRBV19 with TRBJ2-3; perhaps D is TRBD1 or TRBD2 (5 bases each). The germline gives CDR1 LNHDA, CDR2 SQIVND (reference sequence). The germline V and J ends were trimmed by 1 base and 0 bases, with 5 bases remaining between them. The CDR3 consists of 14 residues. Here the CDR3 reads CASSIGDSTDTQYF. CDR3 nucleotides: TGTGCCAGTAGTATAGGGGACAGCACAGATACGCAGTATTTT.

The chain uses TRBV7-6 and TRBJ2-5; TRBD1 might be the D (5 bases). Germline CDR1 SGHVS, CDR2 FNYEAQ. The CDR3 is 13 amino acids. The ends were cut back, 1 base at V and 4 bases at J, with 7 bases in the middle. The CDR3 loop is CASSLGRGETQYF. CDR3 nucleotide sequence: TGTGCCAGCAGCTTAGGAAGGGGAGAGACCCAGTACTTC. Complete variable domain (other parts from reference TRBV7-6 and TRBJ2-5): GAGVSQSPRYKVTKRGQDVALRCDPISGHVSLYWYRQALGQGPEFLTYFNYEAQQDKSGLPNDRFSAERPEGSISTLTIQRTEQRDSAMYRCASSLGRGETQYFGPGTRLLVL.

The rearrangement uses TRBV4-2 and TRBJ2-7; D is unclear. The CDR3 extends over 14 amino acids. V was cut by 0 bases and J by 3 bases, with 9 bases left in between. CDR1 and CDR2 (germline): LGHNA, YNFKEQ. CDR3 bases: TGTGCCAGCAGCCAAGAGTTAGGCCTCTACGAGCAGTACTTC. Its protein product is CASSQELGLYEQYF.

The chain links TRBV7-9 to TRBJ2-7; no reliable D call. Per germline, CDR1 SEHNR and CDR2 FQNEAQ (reference sequence). The V gene lost 7 bases and the J gene lost 5 bases, with 15 bases spanning the gap. The CDR3 loop spans 13 amino acids. CDR3 sequence (DNA): TGTGCCAGCACCCTCCCGGATAGGGACGAGCAGTACTTC. The encoded protein is CASTLPDRDEQYF.

The gene calls are TRBV5-4 and TRBJ2-1; 9 positions match TRBD1. CDR1 is SGHNT and CDR2 is YYREEE in the germline V gene (reference sequence). This CDR3 is 15 amino acids long. V trimming: 2 bases; J trimming: 3 bases; junction bases outside the gene matches: 3. The CDR3 coding sequence is TGTGCCAGCAGCTTTGGGACAGGGCGCTACAATGAGCAGTTCTTC. Residues: CASSFGTGRYNEQFF.

CDR3 loop: CASANWDRPYNEQFF. As DNA, the CDR3 is TGCGCCAGCGCTAACTGGGACAGACCGTACAATGAGCAGTTCTTC. J is TRBJ2-1 and V is TRBV4-1; 7 bases are shared with TRBD1. The V gene end was trimmed by 8 bases and the J gene end by 4 bases; junction bases not matched to a gene: 11. This CDR3 has 15 residues. CDR1 MGHRA and CDR2 YSYEKL come from the germline V gene.